This T cell receptor (beta chain) was recovered during a study of regulatory T cells in long-lasting Graves disease. Study-wide context: By definition, persistent Graves' disease involved antithyroid drugs for over 5 years alongside positive TSH receptor antibodies. Study observations and caveats: TRBV28, TRBJ1-2 and TRBJ2-5 were segments that persistent disease favored. Whereas 1,000 or so public clonotypes were shared by new patients, persistent patients shared more, at under 3,000.

Comment on this clonotype: Its antigen remains unidentified.

Time point of the sample: persistent/refractory GD, antithyroid drugs over 5 years with positive TRAb. From RNA extracted from PBMCs, the TCR library was made. Trimming pared 2 bases from V and 1 base from J, leaving 12 bases between. The CDR3 totals 15 residues. Germline CDR1 and CDR2: SGHRS and YFSETQ. HTBI primers from iRepertoire and Arm-PCR of CDR3 regions yielded the TCR beta libraries. MiXCR, run by TCRdb on the multiplex PCR reads, gives a single entry per CDR3 protein. The profile shows hundreds of thousands of distinct CDR3 sequences, around a fifth of them singletons. The TCR was taken from a female donor with Graves disease. V and J are TRBV5-1 and TRBJ1-1, with D unclear. The sequences come from peripheral blood mononuclear cells (PBMCs), collected when the disease was refractory, from a patient treated with antithyroid drugs. As DNA, the CDR3 is TGCGCCAGCAGCTTCTTCGGACCCACGAACACTGAAGCTTTCTTT. The encoded protein is CASSFFGPTNTEAFF.